This T cell receptor beta chain was captured in a study of shared clonotypes between healthy human individuals. Genomic DNA belonging to each subset was distributed in equal measure over several immunoSEQ plates. Each sorted subset replicate got 200 ng genomic DNA, around 29,000 genomes. Clones were sequenced by immunoSEQ multiplex PCR, and TCRdb holds only the in-frame ones, with some missing. The table has about 2.4 million clones, 93% seen once. CDR1 is SGHRS, CDR2 YFSETQ, per germline. The V end was cut by 4 bases, the J end by 0 bases, with 16 bases between. This CDR3 has 16 amino acids. As concerns this clone: Antigen unknown.

Regarding the study as a whole: In having few donors, the study represented limited genetic and exposure-history diversity. Memory subsets generally showed lower estimated richness than naive subsets.

Sequencing was done on a sample of naive CD4+ T cells from PBMCs. Subset denoted: CD45RA+ positively selected. The receptor was isolated from a man younger than 35 in good health. Some clones in this sample may be carry-over from other donors' samples. The chain is built from TRBV5-1 and TRBJ1-1; D uncertain. CDR3 DNA sequence: TGCGCCAGCAGCGATTTAAGGGCCGGGTTGAACACTGAAGCTTTCTTT. Residues: CASSDLRAGLNTEAFF.